Here is one T cell receptor (beta chain) with its context. Germline trimming cut 10 bases from V and 3 bases from J; bases unmatched to any gene: 24. CDR3 length equals 19 residues. Germline V CDR1 and CDR2: SEHNR, FQNEAQ (reference sequence). This sample is part of a study of blood T cell repertoires in COVID-19. Study-level information: Some COVID-19 samples were acute and others convalescent; all came from the United States, Italy and Spain.

Method: immunoSEQ multiplex PCR; TCRdb's copy keeps in-frame clones and lacks some. Altogether under 450,000 clones are present, about 91% being singletons, with the ten largest covering roughly 12%. This TCR came from a woman aged 45-65 years with COVID-19, enrolled during active disease. The V and J genes are TRBV7-9 and TRBJ1-1, with TRBD1 matching over 9 bases. The sample taken for sequencing was peripheral blood. The CDR3 region is CATLKMTGTGRLGDTEAFF. CDR3 DNA: TGTGCCACCCTGAAGATGACCGGGACAGGGAGGCTTGGCGACACTGAAGCTTTCTTT.